Following are 23 T cell receptor beta chains from one sample sequenced in a study of PD-1 blockade in classical Hodgkin lymphoma. Brentuximab vedotin exposure varied, and every patient relapsed after autologous stem cell transplantation. Generated by immunoSEQ multiplex PCR, the TCRdb table keeps only in-frame clones and is missing some. The sample has some 62,000 clones; approximately 90% are singletons. The sequences come from peripheral blood mononuclear cells (PBMCs), collected at baseline. The receptors stem from a human donor with classical Hodgkin lymphoma.

V and J are TRBV19 and TRBJ2-1, with D tentatively TRBD1 (5 bases). The V end was cut by 0 bases, the J end by 1 base, with 13 bases between. In germline, CDR1 is LNHDA, CDR2 SQIVND (reference sequence). The CDR3 spans 17 residues. The CDR3: CASSIDYWGESYNEQFF. The CDR3 DNA is TGTGCCAGTAGTATAGATTATTGGGGCGAGTCCTACAATGAGCAGTTCTTC. The entire variable domain, with the rest obtained from reference TRBV19 and TRBJ2-1, is as follows: DGGITQSPKYLFRKEGQNVTLSCEQNLNHDAMYWYRQDPGQGLRLIYYSQIVNDFQKGDIAEGYSVSREKKESFPLTVTSAQKNPTAFYLCASSIDYWGESYNEQFFGPGTRLTVL.

CDR3 protein: CASSRMTSGDQETQYF. Written as DNA, the CDR3 is TGCGCCAGTAGCCGGATGACTAGCGGGGACCAAGAGACCCAGTACTTC. The chain joins TRBV5-1 to TRBJ2-5, with 11 nucleotides matching TRBD2. The CDR3 totals 16 residues. Germline assignment: CDR1 SGHRS and CDR2 YFSETQ. V shed 8 bases and J 0 bases; nucleotides not matched to a gene: 9.

This clone has a single count. This chain uses TRBV4-1 with TRBJ2-7; 8 nucleotides line up with TRBD1. This CDR3 is built from 15 residues. Germline V gene data show CDR1 as MGHRA and CDR2 as YSYEKL. V gave up 3 bases and J gave up 4 bases; unmatched junction bases: 8. DNA for the CDR3: TGCGCCAGCAGCCAGTTGACAGGGGTATTGTACGAGCAGTACTTC. Encoded protein: CASSQLTGVLYEQYF.

The chain uses TRBV11-2 and TRBJ1-1; D not resolved. This CDR3 spans 15 amino acids. Trimming removed 3 bases from V and 4 bases from J, with 15 bases in between. Germline CDR1 is SGHAT and CDR2 is FQNNGV. CDR3 DNA sequence: TGTGCCAGCAGCTTTTCCGGCCCCTTGGCCACTGAAGCTTTCTTT. Amino acids: CASSFSGPLATEAFF.

This clone was counted a few times. This chain links TRBV19 with TRBJ2-1, with 9 bases aligning to TRBD2. Looked up from germline, CDR1 is LNHDA and CDR2 is SQIVND (reference sequence). Unmatched junction bases numbered 11, after V lost 6 bases and J lost 8 bases. The CDR3 extends over 15 amino acids. The CDR3 DNA reads TGTGCCAGTAGAGCGAGCGGGGGGTCGAGGGATGAGCAGTTCTTC. Translating it yields CASRASGGSRDEQFF. The full variable domain, in which reference TRBV19 and TRBJ2-1 provide the parts outside the CDR3, is DGGITQSPKYLFRKEGQNVTLSCEQNLNHDAMYWYRQDPGQGLRLIYYSQIVNDFQKGDIAEGYSVSREKKESFPLTVTSAQKNPTAFYLCASRASGGSRDEQFFGPGTRLTVL.

The chain joins TRBV6-6 to TRBJ2-7; TRBD1 matches at 9 bases. V lost 4 bases and J lost 5; bases outside the gene matches: 6. Per germline, CDR1 MNHNY and CDR2 SVGAGI (reference sequence). This CDR3 is 14 amino acids long. The CDR3 sequence is CASSSPGQGHEQYF. DNA of the CDR3: TGTGCCAGCAGTTCCCCGGGACAGGGCCACGAGCAGTACTTC.

The V and J genes are TRBV4-3 and TRBJ1-2; D gene unclear. V dropped 1 base and J dropped 0 bases, with 18 bases sitting between them. The V gene's germline CDR1 is LGHNA and CDR2 YSLEER. This CDR3 spans 18 amino acids. The CDR3: CASSQATLSGEANYGYTF. CDR3 bases: TGCGCCAGCAGCCAAGCTACTTTGTCTGGGGAAGCTAACTATGGCTACACCTTC.

This chain uses TRBV28 with TRBJ2-7; 8 bases match TRBD1. This CDR3 comprises 15 residues. Trimming took 5 bases from V and 3 from J; bases not matched to a gene: 9. In germline, CDR1 is MDHEN, CDR2 SYDVKM. Here the CDR3 reads CASSNIGTGLYEQYF. In DNA form, the CDR3 reads TGTGCCAGCAGTAATATCGGGACAGGACTCTACGAGCAGTACTTC.

CDR3 DNA: TGTGCCAGCAAAGCAATCGAGTCACCCCTCCACTTT. It is translated as CASKAIESPLHF. This chain uses TRBV6-5 with TRBJ1-6; D uncertain. CDR1 is MNHEY and CDR2 is SVGAGI in the germline V gene. Trimming took off 7 bases at V and 10 bases at J, with 11 bases between the two ends. The CDR3 spans 12 residues.

The rearrangement uses TRBV4-2 and TRBJ1-3; D is perhaps TRBD1 (5 bases). The germline V and J ends were trimmed by 0 bases and 3 bases, with 18 bases remaining between them. The V gene's germline CDR1 is LGHNA and CDR2 YNFKEQ. The CDR3 covers 18 residues. CDR3 region: CASSQERGRATGGNTIYF. CDR3 coding DNA: TGTGCCAGCAGCCAAGAAAGGGGCAGAGCCACAGGTGGAAACACCATATATTTT.

This chain connects TRBV27 to TRBJ1-6; 7 bases are shared with TRBD1. Per germline, CDR1 MNHEY and CDR2 SMNVEV (reference sequence). The CDR3 has 12 amino acids. J lost 7 bases, V lost 8 bases, and 2 bases had no gene match. As DNA, the CDR3 is TGTGCCAGCCGGGACAGCAATTCACCCCTCCACTTT. Encoded protein: CASRDSNSPLHF.

The chain employs TRBV6-6 and TRBJ1-2; D call uncertain. CDR1 MNHNY and CDR2 SVGAGI come from the germline V gene (reference sequence). The CDR3 consists of 13 residues. V was cut by 1 base and J by 2 bases, with 5 bases left in between. The CDR3 spells CASSYYQNYGYTF. CDR3 in DNA: TGTGCCAGCAGTTACTACCAAAACTATGGCTACACCTTC.

The chain combines TRBV11-1 with TRBJ2-7, with a weak D call TRBD1 (6 bases). The CDR3 spans 14 residues. V was clipped by 0 bases and J by 2 bases, with 8 bases between them. Germline V gene lookup returns CDR1 SGHAT and CDR2 FQDESV (reference sequence). Here the CDR3 reads CASSLAQGAYEQYF. The CDR3 DNA reads as TGTGCCAGCAGCTTAGCACAGGGAGCCTACGAGCAGTACTTC. Combining the CDR3 with reference TRBV11-1 and TRBJ2-7 gives the whole variable domain EAEVAQSPRYKITEKSQAVAFWCDPISGHATLYWYRQILGQGPELLVQFQDESVVDDSQLPKDRFSAERLKGVDSTLKIQPAELGDSAMYLCASSLAQGAYEQYFGPGTRLTVT.

The chain links TRBV7-9 to TRBJ2-5; D is undetermined. V was pared by 5 bases and J by 5 bases, with 6 bases between. The CDR3 is 11 residues long. Germline-derived CDR1 and CDR2 are SEHNR and FQNEAQ (reference sequence). The CDR3 spells CASSDWETQYF. The CDR3 nucleotides are TGTGCCAGCAGCGATTGGGAGACCCAGTACTTC.

The chain's CDR3 is CASSLPSGGADEQFF. The CDR3 region has the DNA TGCGCCAGCAGCTTGCCTAGCGGGGGGGCTGATGAGCAGTTCTTC. The V call is TRBV5-1, the J call TRBJ2-1; 12 bases map to TRBD2. CDR3 length: 15 residues. V was clipped by 1 base and J by 8 bases; unmatched bases: 4. CDR1 is SGHRS, CDR2 YFSETQ, per germline.

The genes are TRBV7-9 and TRBJ2-7; TRBD1 agrees at 7 bases. The germline CDR1 and CDR2 sequences are SEHNR and FQNEAQ (reference sequence). Trimming at V came to 3 bases and at J to 5 bases, leaving 4 bases not matched to a gene. The CDR3 has 13 residues. CDR3 residues: CASSFTGVDEQYF. DNA for the CDR3: TGTGCCAGCAGCTTTACAGGGGTTGACGAGCAGTACTTC.

The CDR3 sequence is CASTPREGGSTDTQYF. The CDR3 nucleotides read TGTGCCAGCACCCCCCGTGAGGGGGGAAGCACAGATACGCAGTATTTT. This sequence joins TRBV9 and TRBJ2-3; either TRBD1 or TRBD2 may fit D (6 bases each). The V end lost 6 bases, the J end lost 0 bases, and 17 bases lay between the germline ends. The CDR3 contains 16 residues. Per germline, CDR1 SGDLS and CDR2 YYNGEE.

The chain is built from TRBV9 and TRBJ1-1; D unresolved. The V gene's germline CDR1 is SGDLS and CDR2 YYNGEE. The CDR3 contains 14 residues. The V end was cut by 3 bases, the J end by 1 base, with 10 bases between. The CDR3 sequence: CASSANFGNTEAFF. CDR3 nucleotide sequence: TGTGCCAGCAGCGCGAATTTCGGGAACACTGAAGCTTTCTTT.

V is TRBV10-3 and J is TRBJ1-2; D not resolved. V was cut by 8 bases and J by 5 bases, with 12 bases left in between. The CDR3 is 12 amino acids. Germline V gene lookup returns CDR1 ENHRY and CDR2 SYGVKD. CDR3 amino acids: CAIAGVEYGYTF. In nucleotides, the CDR3 is TGTGCCATCGCGGGCGTCGAATATGGCTACACCTTC.

This rearrangement joins TRBV28 to TRBJ2-1, with D possibly TRBD2 on 5 matching bases. The germline V gene has CDR1 MDHEN and CDR2 SYDVKM. The ends were cut back, 4 bases at V and 0 bases at J, with 16 bases in the middle. This CDR3 is built from 17 residues. In DNA, the CDR3 is TGTGCCAGCAGTTACCCCCAGCGGCTGGGCTCCTACAATGAGCAGTTCTTC. The encoded protein is CASSYPQRLGSYNEQFF.

The J gene is TRBJ2-7, the V gene TRBV19; D remains unclear. V shed 2 bases and J shed 0 bases, with 14 bases lying between them. Germline assignment: CDR1 LNHDA and CDR2 SQIVND (reference sequence). The CDR3 spans 16 residues. The CDR3 nucleotides read TGTGCCAGTAGTATAACGGCCGCCTCGGGCTCCTACGAGCAGTACTTC. Translating gives CASSITAASGSYEQYF.

This clone was seen only once. The gene calls are TRBV4-2 and TRBJ1-2; tentative D call: TRBD1 (5 bases). CDR3 length: 15 amino acids. The V gene's germline CDR1 is LGHNA and CDR2 YNFKEQ. V was shortened by 4 bases and J by 1 base, with 13 bases between the two germline ends. The CDR3 here is CASSLSFQGNYGYTF. CDR3 DNA sequence: TGTGCCAGCAGCCTATCCTTTCAGGGTAACTATGGCTACACCTTC.

Points on this clone: Other DNA sequences in this specimen translate into the identical CDR3. The chain employs TRBV19 and TRBJ1-5, with D hard to call. CDR3 length equals 13 residues. Germline V gives CDR1 LNHDA, CDR2 SQIVND (reference sequence). Trimming cost V 1 base and J 4 bases, with 5 bases left between them. The CDR3 DNA follows: TGTGCCAGTAGTATAGGCGGAAATCAGCCCCAGCATTTT. This sequence encodes CASSIGGNQPQHF.